These 7 T cell receptor beta chains originate from one sample sequenced in a study of T cell repertoires in cytomegalovirus infection. No antigen has been identified for these receptors. TCRdb recomputed calls from the reads with MiXCR, one row per CDR3 protein. Altogether about 920,000 distinct CDR3 sequences are present, approximately 30% being singletons, with the ten largest covering about an eighth. This specimen consisted of cultured CD8+ T cells from PBMCs, obtained from culture after CMV antigen stimulation. The receptors come from a human donor in good health (CMV status not recorded). Some clones in this sample may be carry-over from other donors' samples.

The sample holds many counts of this clonotype. This chain connects TRBV7-8 to TRBJ2-1; 9 bases are shared with TRBD2. Germline V gives CDR1 SGHVS, CDR2 FQNEAQ. V gave up 0 bases and J gave up 8 bases; unmatched junction bases: 5. This CDR3 has 15 residues. The CDR3 nucleotides read TGTGCCAGCAGCTTAGCAGGTAGCGGGGGAGATGAGCAGTTCTTC. Its protein is CASSLAGSGGDEQFF. Full variable domain (outside the CDR3, taken from reference TRBV7-8 and TRBJ2-1): GAGVSQSPRYKVAKRGQDVALRCDPISGHVSLFWYQQALGQGPEFLTYFQNEAQLDKSGLPSDRFFAERPEGSVSTLKIQRTQQEDSAVYLCASSLAGSGGDEQFFGPGTRLTVL.

Regarding this clonotype: A much larger clonotype is one base distant, so this may be a read error. The V call is TRBV7-6, the J call TRBJ2-2, with 9 bases matching TRBD2. Germline loops: CDR1 SGHVS, CDR2 FNYEAQ. CDR3 length: 15 residues. This CDR3 is CVSSRLAVNTGELFF. The CDR3 region has the DNA TGTGTCAGCAGCAGACTAGCGGTGAACACCGGGGAGCTGTTTTTT. The variable domain in full, completed from reference TRBV7-6 and TRBJ2-2, reads GAGVSQSPRYKVTKRGQDVALRCDPISGHVSLYWYRQALGQGPEFLTYFNYEAQQDKSGLPNDRFSAERPEGSISTLTIQRTEQRDSAMYRCVSSRLAVNTGELFFGEGSRLTVL.

This clonotype was seen ten or more times. The rearrangement links TRBV7-6 to TRBJ2-4; no clear D gene. Germline values: CDR1 SGHVS, CDR2 FNYEAQ. CDR3 length equals 15 residues. The V and J ends lost 6 bases and 5 bases respectively, with 17 bases between them. The CDR3 loop is CASRPLAVGENIQYF. As DNA, the CDR3 is TGTGCCAGCAGGCCGCTTGCAGTTGGGGAAAACATTCAGTACTTC.

The V and J genes are TRBV6-2 or TRBV6-3 and TRBJ2-7; D is perhaps TRBD1 (6 bases). Per the germline V gene, CDR1 is MNHEY and CDR2 is SVGEGT. This CDR3 comprises 14 residues. CDR3 loop: CAGSYGGRGYEQYV. DNA for the CDR3: TGTGCCGGCAGTTACGGTGGCAGGGGATACGAGCAGTACGTC.

The DNA for the CDR3 is TGTGCCAGCAGTATCAACAGCCACGGTGTCCACCTGCAGTATTTT. As protein: CASSINSHGVHLQYF. The chain carries TRBV27 and TRBJ2-3; D is undetermined. The CDR3 covers 15 residues. CDR1 MNHEY and CDR2 SMNVEV come from the germline V gene (reference sequence). Trimming stripped 5 bases from V and 11 bases from J, with 23 bases between.

This clonotype was seen just once. The chain carries TRBV20-1 and TRBJ2-1; D tentatively fits TRBD1 or TRBD2 (5 bases each). Trimming removed 1 base from V and 3 bases from J, with 7 bases in between. The CDR3 has 13 residues. Germline V CDR1 and CDR2: DFQATT, SNEGSKA (reference sequence). For the CDR3, the DNA is TGCAGTGCTAGAGTGGGGGTCTACAATGAGCAGTTCTTC. It yields the protein CSARVGVYNEQFF.

This clonotype was seen many times. The V and J genes are TRBV7-8 and TRBJ1-3; tentatively, D is TRBD1 (6 bases). The CDR3 totals 11 residues. The V end was cut by 4 bases, the J end by 8 bases, with 6 bases between. The germline V gene encodes CDR1 SGHVS and CDR2 FQNEAQ. This CDR3 reads CASSSGDTIYF. The CDR3, as DNA: TGTGCCAGCAGCTCAGGGGACACCATATATTTT.